This TCR beta chain was sequenced in a study of T cells in Graves' hyperthyroidism and ophthalmopathy. A remark on this clonotype: Its matching antigen is unknown.

Patients showing uncontrolled infection, other autoimmune disease, pregnancy or lactation were ineligible. Diagnosis rested on symptoms, serum thyroxine and TRAb, thyroid ultrasound, and orbital computed tomography. Germline CDR1 reads MNHEY; CDR2 reads SVGEGT. The V end was cut by 7 bases, the J end by 7 bases, with 20 bases between. The CDR3 length is 15 residues. Amplified TCR beta CDR3 regions derived from RNA transcripts. A set of HTBI primers served as the primers for a first-round RT-PCR of the TCR CDR3. TCRdb independently ran MiXCR on the multiplex PCR reads; one entry per CDR3 protein. In the table there are approximately 620,000 distinct CDR3 sequences, about 16% of which are singletons. Study-level findings and limits: Most clonotypes expanded in thyroid above 0.001 were likewise present in blood.

The V and J genes are TRBV6-2 or TRBV6-3 and TRBJ2-1; a weak D match, TRBD2 (5 bases). Specimen: blood. This TCR derives from a woman between 40 and 55 years old with Graves' ophthalmopathy. The CDR3 here is CASNLIGGSLNEQFF. The DNA of the CDR3 is TGTGCCAGCAATCTTATTGGAGGTAGTCTGAATGAGCAGTTCTTC.